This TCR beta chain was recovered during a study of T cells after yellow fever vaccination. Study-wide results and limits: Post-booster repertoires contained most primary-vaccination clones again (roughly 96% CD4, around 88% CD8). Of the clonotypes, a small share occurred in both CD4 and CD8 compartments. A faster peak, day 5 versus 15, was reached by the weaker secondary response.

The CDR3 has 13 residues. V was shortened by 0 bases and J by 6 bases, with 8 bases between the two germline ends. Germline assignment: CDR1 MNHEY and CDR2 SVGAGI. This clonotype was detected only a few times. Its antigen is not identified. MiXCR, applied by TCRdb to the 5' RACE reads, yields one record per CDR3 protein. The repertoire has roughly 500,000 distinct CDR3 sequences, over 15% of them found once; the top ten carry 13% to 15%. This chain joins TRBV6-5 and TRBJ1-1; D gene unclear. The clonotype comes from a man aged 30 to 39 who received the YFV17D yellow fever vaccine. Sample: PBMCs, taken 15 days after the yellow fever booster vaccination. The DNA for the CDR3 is TGTGCCAGCAGTTACTCATTCTCTCCTGAAGCTTTCTTT. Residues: CASSYSFSPEAFF.